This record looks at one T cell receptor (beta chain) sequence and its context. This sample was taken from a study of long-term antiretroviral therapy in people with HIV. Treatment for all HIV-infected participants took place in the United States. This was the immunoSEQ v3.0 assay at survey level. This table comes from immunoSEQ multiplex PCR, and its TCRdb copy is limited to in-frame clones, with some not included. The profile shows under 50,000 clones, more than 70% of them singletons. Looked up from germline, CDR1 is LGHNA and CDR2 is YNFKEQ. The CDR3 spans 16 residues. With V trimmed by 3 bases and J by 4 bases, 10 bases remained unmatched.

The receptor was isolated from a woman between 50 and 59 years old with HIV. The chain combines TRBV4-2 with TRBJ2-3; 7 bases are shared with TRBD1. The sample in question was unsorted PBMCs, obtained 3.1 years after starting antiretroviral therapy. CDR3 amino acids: CASSQPRQGRADTQYF. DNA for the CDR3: TGTGCCAGCAGCCAGCCCAGACAGGGTAGGGCAGATACGCAGTATTTT.